This TCR beta chain comes out of a study of CD8 T cells in ankylosing spondylitis. Notes on the study in general: Significantly higher representation of disease-linked clones was reported for matched ankylosing spondylitis synovial fluid. In ankylosing spondylitis blood, a motif of fewer than 10 highly homologous TCR beta variants appeared characteristic. Researchers report that disease-linked clones proved CD8+ and relatively rare in peripheral blood.

V lost 3 bases to trimming and J lost 1 base, with 6 bases between them. The CDR3 contains 12 residues. The germline V gene encodes CDR1 DFQATT and CDR2 SNEGSKA (reference sequence). The sample holds many counts of this clonotype. Its target is unknown. A quantitative 5'-RACE method, one with molecular barcodes, was used to make TCR beta libraries. TCRdb recomputed calls from the 5' RACE reads with MiXCR, one row per CDR3 protein. The profile shows about 140,000 distinct CDR3 sequences, 8% to 9% of them singletons. This rearrangement joins TRBV20-1 to TRBJ1-1; D remains ambiguous. This clonotype originated in a male donor with ankylosing spondylitis. Sequenced material: synovial fluid, either unsorted or a sorted T cell fraction (not recorded which). The CDR3, as DNA: TGCAGTGCTAGGTACACGAACACTGAAGCTTTCTTT. Protein sequence: CSARYTNTEAFF.